This T cell receptor beta chain was recorded in a study of esophageal squamous cell carcinoma under preoperative chemotherapy. Study-level background: Both tumor-infiltrating lymphocytes and peripheral blood T cells were profiled. Overall study findings and caveats: After treatment, tumor-infiltrating lymphocytes apparently came partly from blood T cells.

TCRdb re-called the PCR reads with MiXCR, one entry per CDR3 protein. This table has roughly 30,000 distinct CDR3 sequences, 40% to 60% appearing once. Time point meaning: before preoperative PTX-NDP chemotherapy. The CDR3 contains 17 residues. Germline CDR1 MNHEY, CDR2 SVGAGI. V gave up 2 bases and J gave up 3 bases; unmatched junction bases: 3. As for this clonotype: Antigen: not known.

Sample collection occurred from a patient given preoperative chemotherapy. V gene TRBV6-5 combines with J gene TRBJ2-1; the match to TRBD2 covers 14 bases. The TCR sequence derives from a human donor with esophageal squamous cell carcinoma. The donor label of this sample is uncertain. The CDR3 DNA follows: TGTGCCAGCAGTTACCCGGGACTAGCGGGAGACTACAATGAGCAGTTCTTC. Translation gives CASSYPGLAGDYNEQFF.